The 25 T cell receptor beta chains below all came from one sample that was sequenced in a study of CD8 T cells in ankylosing spondylitis. Overall study results and limits: It appeared that ankylosing spondylitis blood was characterized by a TCR beta motif of under ten highly homologous variants.

No antigen has been identified for these receptors. TCRdb fed the 5' RACE reads into MiXCR, producing one record per CDR3 protein. Of fewer than 750,000 distinct CDR3 sequences listed, roughly 19% are singletons. Sequenced input: blood, either unsorted or a sorted T cell fraction (not recorded which). Source of these receptors: a male donor with ankylosing spondylitis.

The V gene is TRBV7-9, the J gene TRBJ2-1; D gene ambiguous. CDR1 and CDR2 from the germline V gene are SEHNR and FQNEAQ (reference sequence). There are 15 residues in the CDR3. V was pared by 5 bases and J by 4 bases, with 15 bases between. The CDR3 is CASSPWLASYNEQFF. CDR3 nucleotides: TGTGCCAGCAGCCCGTGGCTGGCGTCGTACAATGAGCAGTTCTTC.

The chain employs TRBV6-2 or TRBV6-3 and TRBJ1-5; a possible D gene is TRBD1 (6 bases). Between the trimmed V and J ends, which lost 2 bases and 5 bases, there was a span of 16 bases. This CDR3 has 16 residues. Germline V gene data show CDR1 as MNHEY and CDR2 as SVGEGT. CDR3 coding DNA: TGTGCCAGCAGTTACGACACAGGGAAACGAGATCAGCCCCAGCATTTT. Translation: CASSYDTGKRDQPQHF.

V is TRBV13 and J is TRBJ2-1, with 8 bases fitting TRBD2. The CDR3 consists of 18 residues. The J segment lost 0 bases and the V segment lost 1 base, leaving 8 bases of the junction unmatched. Germline V gene sequence: CDR1 PRHDT, CDR2 FYEKMQ (reference sequence). This CDR3 reads CASSLAGSGIISYNEQFF. Here the CDR3 DNA reads TGTGCCAGCAGCTTAGCGGGTAGCGGGATCATCTCCTACAATGAGCAGTTCTTC.

This clonotype appeared a few times. The gene calls are TRBV20-1 and TRBJ2-5, with D uncertain. The CDR3 extends over 12 amino acids. The germline V and J ends were trimmed by 6 bases and 1 base, with 9 bases remaining between them. The V gene's germline CDR1 is DFQATT and CDR2 SNEGSKA (reference sequence). CDR3 amino acids: CSARPFQETQYF. CDR3 nucleotides: TGCAGTGCCCGACCGTTCCAAGAGACCCAGTACTTC.

There are a few counts of this clonotype. The rearrangement uses TRBV4-1 and TRBJ2-1, with D tentatively TRBD1 or TRBD2 (5 bases each). V was shortened by 0 bases and J by 4 bases, with 13 bases between the two germline ends. The V gene's germline CDR1 is MGHRA and CDR2 YSYEKL. The CDR3 consists of 16 residues. CDR3 nucleotides: TGCGCCAGCAGCCAAGAAGGGGCGGGCGCTTACAATGAGCAGTTCTTC. Translating it yields CASSQEGAGAYNEQFF.

J is TRBJ2-2 and V is TRBV12-3 or TRBV12-4; TRBD2 matches at 8 bases. Trimming at V came to 6 bases and at J to 3 bases, leaving 6 bases not matched to a gene. The CDR3 totals 15 residues. This CDR3 reads CASRPGLEHTGELFF. The CDR3 DNA follows: TGTGCCAGCAGACCGGGACTAGAACACACCGGGGAGCTGTTTTTT.

V and J are TRBV5-1 and TRBJ2-5; 14 bases fit TRBD2. The J segment lost 5 bases and the V segment lost 9 bases, leaving 9 bases of the junction unmatched. The CDR3 is made up of 15 amino acids. Germline V CDR1 and CDR2: SGHRS, YFSETQ. The CDR3 sequence is CATRLAGGPGETQYF. The CDR3 DNA reads as TGCGCCACGCGACTAGCGGGAGGGCCGGGTGAGACCCAGTACTTC.

This clonotype was seen a few times. J is TRBJ1-2 and V is TRBV11-2; D remains ambiguous. The germline V and J ends were trimmed by 1 base and 8 bases, with 17 bases remaining between them. Germline CDR1 and CDR2: SGHAT and FQNNGV. The CDR3 totals 15 residues. The CDR3 loop is CASSLGAPTYRGYTF. CDR3 DNA sequence: TGTGCCAGCAGCTTAGGAGCCCCGACGTATCGCGGCTACACCTTC.

This clonotype has only a few counts. The J gene is TRBJ1-2, the V gene TRBV7-2; D call uncertain. CDR1 is SGHTA and CDR2 is FQGNSA in the germline V gene. Trimming left V 5 bases short and J 11 bases short, with 12 bases between. The CDR3 is 11 amino acids. This CDR3 is CASSARESYTF. CDR3 sequence (DNA): TGTGCCAGCAGCGCCCGGGAGTCATACACCTTC.

This clonotype has more than one count but fewer than ten. The genes are TRBV18 and TRBJ1-1; 8 positions agree with TRBD1. The CDR3 length is 16 residues. After removal of 6 bases from V and 0 bases from J, the junction contained 9 bases not matched to a gene. The germline gives CDR1 KGHSH, CDR2 LQKENI. CDR3 in amino acids: CASSSTGANMNTEAFF. CDR3 nucleotide sequence: TGTGCCAGCTCTTCGACAGGGGCGAACATGAACACTGAAGCTTTCTTT.

This chain uses TRBV20-1 with TRBJ2-7; D ambiguous. V gave up 1 base and J gave up 3 bases, with 16 bases separating them. The length of the CDR3 is 15 residues. Germline V gene sequence: CDR1 DFQATT, CDR2 SNEGSKA (reference sequence). In DNA, the CDR3 is TGCAGTGCTAGAGGTGTAACCAACCGGATCTACGAGCAGTACTTC. It is translated as CSARGVTNRIYEQYF.

This clonotype was recorded a few times. The genes are TRBV12-3 or TRBV12-4 and TRBJ1-5, with unresolved D. The CDR3 is made up of 12 amino acids. With 3 bases removed from V and 5 bases from J, the gap between germline ends came to 5 bases. The CDR3 coding sequence is TGTGCCAGCAGTTTCGTGGATCAGCCCCAGCATTTT. Protein product: CASSFVDQPQHF.

Ten or more counts support this clonotype. The gene calls are TRBV29-1 and TRBJ1-1, with D unclear. Germline V gene sequence: CDR1 SQVTM, CDR2 ANQGSEA. V was trimmed by 4 bases and J by 2 bases, leaving 8 bases between them. The CDR3 runs 12 residues. CDR3 DNA: TGCAGCGTTGTTCGGCGAAACACTGAAGCTTTCTTT. Translation gives CSVVRRNTEAFF. The full variable domain, completed using reference TRBV29-1 and TRBJ1-1, is SAVISQKPSRDICQRGTSLTIQCQVDSQVTMMFWYRQQPGQSLTLIATANQGSEATYESGFVIDKFPISRPNLTFSTLTVSNMSPEDSSIYLCSVVRRNTEAFFGQGTRLTVV.

This clonotype was counted only a few times. This chain links TRBV20-1 with TRBJ2-3; D remains ambiguous. V was cut by 4 bases and J by 10 bases, with 9 bases left in between. The CDR3 sequence is 10 residues long. In germline, CDR1 is DFQATT, CDR2 SNEGSKA (reference sequence). CDR3 nucleotide sequence: TGCAGTGCTACTACCGAGGCGCAGTATTTT. This codes for CSATTEAQYF.

This clonotype was recorded at least ten times. The J gene is TRBJ2-2, the V gene TRBV12-3 or TRBV12-4; D ambiguous. V gave up 1 base and J gave up 6 bases, with 9 bases separating them. CDR3 size: 14 residues. CDR3 sequence: CASSLGGRAGELFF. CDR3 sequence (DNA): TGTGCCAGCAGTTTAGGAGGAAGGGCCGGGGAGCTGTTTTTT.

The chain couples TRBV15 to TRBJ1-4; D is unclear. The CDR3 length is 17 residues. Looked up from germline, CDR1 is LNHNV and CDR2 is YYDKDF (reference sequence). V dropped 3 bases and J dropped 3 bases, with 17 bases sitting between them. CDR3 nucleotides: TGTGCCACCAGCAGGGACGGAAGGATGTCAGCTAATGAAAAACTGTTTTTT. Protein sequence: CATSRDGRMSANEKLFF.

J is TRBJ1-2 and V is TRBV5-1; no clear D. The length of the CDR3 is 12 residues. Germline CDR1 SGHRS, CDR2 YFSETQ. V dropped 3 bases and J dropped 8 bases, with 11 bases sitting between them. Written as DNA, the CDR3 is TGCGCCAGCAGCTATGGGATTGGGGGCTACACCTTC. Encoded protein: CASSYGIGGYTF.

The chain employs TRBV12-3 or TRBV12-4 and TRBJ2-2; D might be TRBD1 or TRBD2, each matching 5 bases. Trimming shortened V by 6 bases and J by 3 bases, and 20 bases separated the two germline ends. CDR3 size: 17 residues. The CDR3 DNA follows: TGTGCCAGCAGCTCGGGACCAACGGCGTGGGACACCGGGGAGCTGTTTTTT. Protein: CASSSGPTAWDTGELFF.

The chain joins TRBV13 to TRBJ1-6, with no clear D. The V gene's germline CDR1 is PRHDT and CDR2 FYEKMQ (reference sequence). Trimming removed 5 bases at V and 11 bases at J, with 16 bases between. This CDR3 region has 14 residues. CDR3 nucleotide sequence: TGTGCCAGCAGCCTAAAGGCGGGTCGGACACCCCTCCACTTT. Translating gives CASSLKAGRTPLHF.

This clonotype was seen more than once but under ten times. The V and J genes are TRBV6-5 and TRBJ2-7, with 8 positions matching TRBD1. The CDR3 consists of 16 residues. The junction had 9 bases not matched to a gene; V was cut back by 2 bases and J by 3 bases. Germline CDR1 reads MNHEY; CDR2 reads SVGAGI. The CDR3 coding sequence is TGTGCCAGCAGTTACCCTCTAGGACAGGGCGACTACGAGCAGTACTTC. Its translation is CASSYPLGQGDYEQYF.

This clonotype was observed a handful of times. The J gene is TRBJ1-2, the V gene TRBV29-1; no definite D call. The CDR3 has 11 amino acids. Germline V gene sequence: CDR1 SQVTM, CDR2 ANQGSEA. V lost 2 bases, J lost 4 bases, and 5 bases lay in between. CDR3 DNA sequence: TGCAGCGTTGAACGTACCTATGGCTACACCTTC. It encodes CSVERTYGYTF.

This chain joins TRBV5-6 and TRBJ2-7; 10 bases line up with TRBD2. The CDR3 covers 15 residues. After removal of 0 bases from V and 4 bases from J, the junction contained 4 bases not matched to a gene. Germline CDR1 and CDR2: SGHDT and YYEEEE. CDR3 residues: CASSLALAGEYEQYF. CDR3 DNA sequence: TGTGCCAGCAGCTTGGCCCTAGCGGGAGAATACGAGCAGTACTTC.

This clonotype appeared a few times. J is TRBJ2-5 and V is TRBV7-8, with 7 bases lining up with TRBD1. V lost 5 bases and J lost 4; bases outside the gene matches: 16. Germline loops: CDR1 SGHVS, CDR2 FQNEAQ. The CDR3 runs 17 residues. This CDR3 reads CASSTGSQGTGRETQYF. The CDR3 bases are TGTGCCAGCAGCACCGGATCACAGGGGACCGGGCGAGAGACCCAGTACTTC.

There are a few counts of this clonotype. The gene calls are TRBV27 and TRBJ1-2; 7 nucleotides align to TRBD1. After removal of 5 bases from V and 4 bases from J, the junction contained 4 bases not matched to a gene. CDR3 length: 13 amino acids. Germline V CDR1 and CDR2: MNHEY, SMNVEV (reference sequence). The CDR3 loop reads CASSKDRTYGYTF. In nucleotides, the CDR3 is TGTGCCAGCAGTAAGGACAGGACCTATGGCTACACCTTC.

V and J are TRBV4-2 and TRBJ2-2, with 14 bases fitting TRBD2. Trimming at V came to 4 bases and at J to 5 bases, leaving 9 bases not matched to a gene. Looked up from germline, CDR1 is LGHNA and CDR2 is YNFKEQ. The CDR3 loop spans 18 amino acids. CDR3 coding DNA: TGTGCCAGCAGCCCCAGACTAGCGGGGGGGTATCCGACCGGGGAGCTGTTTTTT. It translates to CASSPRLAGGYPTGELFF.